The 29 T cell receptor beta chains listed next were all sequenced from one sample in a study of blood T cell repertoires in COVID-19. The assay was immunoSEQ multiplex PCR, and TCRdb's table has in-frame clones only and misses some. The profile shows 250,000 to 300,000 clones, 85% to 90% of them singletons. Sequencing was performed on PBMCs or T cells enriched from blood (not recorded which). The receptors stem from a woman aged 55-70 years who had recovered from COVID-19.

The chain has TRBV30 and TRBJ1-4; D call uncertain. The CDR3 is made up of 13 amino acids. V was cut by 5 bases and J by 12 bases, with 19 bases left in between. Germline CDR1 GTSNPN, CDR2 SVGIG (reference sequence). CDR3 amino acids: CAWASRRAGELFF. The CDR3 DNA reads as TGTGCCTGGGCCTCTCGGAGGGCCGGGGAACTGTTTTTT. The complete variable domain, with remaining parts taken from reference TRBV30 and TRBJ1-4, reads SQTIHQWPATLVQPVGSPLSLECTVEGTSNPNLYWYRQAAGRGLQLLFYSVGIGQISSEVPQNLSASRPQDRQFILSSKKLLLSDSGFYLCAWASRRAGELFFGSGTQLSVL.

The V call is TRBV21-1, the J call TRBJ1-4; the table's TRBD1 call for D was not verified on the DNA. TRBV21-1 counts as a pseudogene. This CDR3 is 17 amino acids long. The DNA of the CDR3 is TGTGCCAGCAGCAAAGTTCTAAGGGGCCATAACCCGGGAAAACTGTTTTTT. This codes for CASSKVLRGHNPGKLFF.

The chain links TRBV7-3 to TRBJ2-5; D is perhaps TRBD2 (6 bases). Trimming pared 5 bases from V and 1 base from J, leaving 14 bases between. The germline V gene has CDR1 SGHTA and CDR2 FQGTGA. The CDR3 spans 15 residues. CDR3 in amino acids: CASSRSHSGQETQYF. CDR3 DNA sequence: TGTGCCAGCAGCCGAAGTCATAGCGGCCAAGAGACCCAGTACTTC.

This rearrangement joins TRBV5-5 to TRBJ1-1, with D perhaps matching TRBD1 (5 bases). The V and J ends lost 2 bases and 7 bases respectively, with 9 bases between them. CDR1 and CDR2 from the germline V gene are SGHKS and YYEKEE (reference sequence). This CDR3 has 12 amino acids. The CDR3 bases are TGTGCCAGCAGCTTTTTAGGGGTTGAAGCTTTCTTT. This gives the protein CASSFLGVEAFF.

The V call is TRBV30, the J call TRBJ2-1; a weak D match, TRBD1 (5 bases). The CDR3 has 14 residues. Trimming removed 4 bases at V and 0 bases at J, with 10 bases between. Germline CDR1 reads GTSNPN; CDR2 reads SVGIG (reference sequence). CDR3 amino acids: CAWNRGSSYNEQFF. As DNA, the CDR3 is TGTGCCTGGAATAGGGGTAGCTCCTACAATGAGCAGTTCTTC.

The chain couples TRBV4-1 to TRBJ2-2; D is undetermined. The CDR3 sequence is 14 residues long. The germline CDR1 and CDR2 sequences are MGHRA and YSYEKL. Trimming cost V 1 base and J 6 bases, with 9 bases left between them. DNA of the CDR3: TGCGCCAGCAGCCAAGTAATGAGATCCGGGGAGCTGTTTTTT. It encodes CASSQVMRSGELFF.

The V gene is TRBV20-1, the J gene TRBJ2-7; no clear D. The germline CDR1 and CDR2 sequences are DFQATT and SNEGSKA (reference sequence). This CDR3 is 13 amino acids long. V lost 3 bases to trimming and J lost 2 bases, with 11 bases between them. The DNA for the CDR3 is TGCAGTGCTAGTGCTGGCCTCGCCTACGAGCAGTACTTC. Translation gives CSASAGLAYEQYF.

This clone was counted a single time. The chain joins TRBV7-9 to TRBJ2-7; D unclear. Germline V gene data show CDR1 as SEHNR and CDR2 as FQNEAQ (reference sequence). V lost 5 bases and J lost 3, with 5 bases in between. There are 11 residues in the CDR3. This CDR3 reads CASSQHYEQYF. The CDR3, as DNA: TGTGCCAGCAGCCAACACTACGAGCAGTACTTC.

CDR3 loop: CSVEEQGEAFF. The CDR3 region has the DNA TGCAGCGTTGAAGAACAGGGTGAAGCTTTCTTT. The V gene is TRBV29-1, the J gene TRBJ1-1; D is perhaps TRBD1 (6 bases). The CDR3 totals 11 residues. The V end lost 0 bases, the J end lost 7 bases, and 6 bases lay between the germline ends. Germline loops: CDR1 SQVTM, CDR2 ANQGSEA.

This clone was counted a few times. V is TRBV12-3 or TRBV12-4 and J is TRBJ1-5; TRBD1 is a possible D gene (6 bases). Deletions cut 6 bases from V and 5 bases from J, with 11 bases between. This CDR3 has 13 amino acids. CDR3 nucleotides: TGTGCCAGCAGCTGGGACAACGATCAGCCCCAGCATTTT. It yields the protein CASSWDNDQPQHF.

The chain combines TRBV18 with TRBJ1-3; D perhaps matches TRBD1 (5 bases). Trimming took 3 bases from V and 0 from J, leaving 18 bases between them. This CDR3 region has 18 residues. The V gene's germline CDR1 is KGHSH and CDR2 LQKENI. In DNA form, the CDR3 reads TGTGCCAGCTCACCGGAGCGGATCCGGGGGAGCTCTGGAAACACCATATATTTT. Residues: CASSPERIRGSSGNTIYF. The variable domain in full, completed from reference TRBV18 and TRBJ1-3, reads NAGVMQNPRHLVRRRGQEARLRCSPMKGHSHVYWYRQLPEEGLKFMVYLQKENIIDESGMPKERFSAEFPKEGPSILRIQQVVRGDSAAYFCASSPERIRGSSGNTIYFGEGSWLTVV.

The chain has TRBV7-8 and TRBJ1-3; 8 bases are a match to TRBD1. There are 15 residues in the CDR3. Germline CDR1 SGHVS, CDR2 FQNEAQ. After removal of 6 bases from V and 3 bases from J, the junction contained 7 bases not matched to a gene. CDR3: CASRPQGALGNTIYF. The CDR3 bases are TGTGCCAGCAGGCCTCAGGGGGCGCTTGGAAACACCATATATTTT. The full variable domain, in which reference TRBV7-8 and TRBJ1-3 provide the parts outside the CDR3, is GAGVSQSPRYKVAKRGQDVALRCDPISGHVSLFWYQQALGQGPEFLTYFQNEAQLDKSGLPSDRFFAERPEGSVSTLKIQRTQQEDSAVYLCASRPQGALGNTIYFGEGSWLTVV.

V usage is TRBV18 and J usage is TRBJ2-1; D not certain. Trimming removed 2 bases at V and 0 bases at J, with 8 bases between. Germline V gene lookup returns CDR1 KGHSH and CDR2 LQKENI. This CDR3 contains 15 residues. In DNA, the CDR3 is TGTGCCAGCTCACCAATTTCCGGCTCCTACAATGAGCAGTTCTTC. This gives the protein CASSPISGSYNEQFF.

The rearrangement joins TRBV29-1 to TRBJ2-7; TRBD2 matches 9 bases. Germline CDR1 reads SQVTM; CDR2 reads ANQGSEA. The CDR3 sequence is 14 residues long. The V gene end was trimmed by 4 bases and the J gene end by 2 bases; junction bases not matched to a gene: 6. The CDR3: CSVAGGLAAYEQYF. CDR3 DNA: TGCAGCGTTGCCGGGGGACTAGCCGCCTACGAGCAGTACTTC.

The CDR3 region is CASSLTGFYGYTF. As DNA, the CDR3 is TGTGCCAGCAGCCTGACAGGGTTCTATGGCTACACCTTC. The chain combines TRBV27 with TRBJ1-2, with 7 bases aligning to TRBD1. Losses at the gene ends were 6 bases for V and 4 bases for J; bases not matched to a gene: 5. Germline CDR1 is MNHEY and CDR2 is SMNVEV (reference sequence). This CDR3 comprises 13 residues.

The V gene is TRBV19, the J gene TRBJ1-4, with 9 positions matching TRBD1. The CDR3 is 15 amino acids. The ends lost 5 bases at V and 5 bases at J; junction bases unmatched: 6. The germline CDR1 and CDR2 sequences are LNHDA and SQIVND (reference sequence). The CDR3 sequence is CASSRPGQGNEKLFF. The CDR3 coding sequence is TGTGCCAGTAGTCGTCCGGGACAGGGAAATGAAAAACTGTTTTTT.

V is TRBV3-1 (or the pseudogene TRBV3-2) and J is TRBJ1-6; 8 positions match TRBD1. The length of the CDR3 is 16 residues. In germline, CDR1 is LGHDT, CDR2 YNNKEL (reference sequence). J gave up 8 bases and V 4 bases, and 10 bases lay outside the gene matches. The CDR3 DNA reads as TGTGCCAGCAGCCTTGGACAGGGCGGCAGGGATTCACCCCTCCACTTT. Translation gives CASSLGQGGRDSPLHF.

V and J are TRBV5-5 and TRBJ2-5, with D maybe TRBD1 (8 bases). The V and J ends lost 7 bases and 4 bases respectively, with 20 bases between them. The CDR3 runs to 15 residues. The V gene's germline CDR1 is SGHKS and CDR2 YYEKEE (reference sequence). CDR3 loop: CASFRTTGGGETQYF. In nucleotides, the CDR3 is TGTGCCAGCTTCAGGACAACAGGGGGGGGAGAGACCCAGTACTTC. Complete variable domain (other parts from reference TRBV5-5 and TRBJ2-5): DAGVTQSPTHLIKTRGQQVTLRCSPISGHKSVSWYQQVLGQGPQFIFQYYEKEERGRGNFPDRFSARQFPNYSSELNVNALLLGDSALYLCASFRTTGGGETQYFGPGTRLLVL.

V gene TRBV12-3 or TRBV12-4 combines with J gene TRBJ1-2; 7 bases fit TRBD1. V lost 6 bases and J lost 8; bases outside the gene matches: 9. There are 13 residues in the CDR3. The CDR3: CASRATQGGGYTF. CDR3 sequence (DNA): TGTGCCAGCAGAGCTACCCAGGGGGGCGGCTACACCTTC.

As to this clone: Additional DNA sequences in this sample encode the identical CDR3. This sequence joins TRBV5-1 and TRBJ2-2; 11 bases fit TRBD2. Trimming removed 2 bases from V and 2 bases from J; junction bases left unmatched: 2. The CDR3 is 16 residues long. Germline V gene data show CDR1 as SGHRS and CDR2 as YFSETQ. CDR3 in amino acids: CASSLTSGGNTGELFF. CDR3 in DNA: TGCGCCAGCAGCTTAACTAGCGGGGGTAACACCGGGGAGCTGTTTTTT. The full variable domain, completed using reference TRBV5-1 and TRBJ2-2, is KAGVTQTPRYLIKTRGQQVTLSCSPISGHRSVSWYQQTPGQGLQFLFEYFSETQRNKGNFPGRFSGRQFSNSRSEMNVSTLELGDSALYLCASSLTSGGNTGELFFGEGSRLTVL.

This clone was detected only a few times. The chain carries TRBV10-3 and TRBJ2-3; 7 bases line up with TRBD2. The CDR3 has 13 amino acids. From germline, CDR1 is ENHRY and CDR2 SYGVKD. The V segment lost 8 bases and the J segment 6 bases; nucleotides outside the gene matches: 8. The CDR3 reads CAIRAGPGDTQYF. CDR3 sequence (DNA): TGTGCCATCCGAGCGGGGCCGGGGGATACGCAGTATTTT.

This sequence joins TRBV28 and TRBJ1-5, with TRBD1 matching 9 bases. V shed 5 bases and J 5 bases; nucleotides not matched to a gene: 7. The CDR3 runs 15 residues. Looked up from germline, CDR1 is MDHEN and CDR2 is SYDVKM. The CDR3 protein is CASSGDRAPHQPQHF. The CDR3 region has the DNA TGTGCCAGCAGTGGGGACAGGGCCCCCCATCAGCCCCAGCATTTT.

The chain recombines TRBV27 with TRBJ1-4; D is uncertain. Germline-derived CDR1 and CDR2 are MNHEY and SMNVEV (reference sequence). The CDR3 is 17 residues long. The V end was cut by 3 bases, the J end by 0 bases, with 14 bases between. CDR3: CASSFTAAGATNEKLFF. In DNA form, the CDR3 reads TGTGCCAGCAGTTTTACTGCGGCGGGCGCAACTAATGAAAAACTGTTTTTT.

This clone occurred a few times. The V gene is TRBV25-1, the J gene TRBJ1-2, with D tentatively TRBD1 (5 bases). The CDR3 is made up of 12 amino acids. Germline V gene sequence: CDR1 MGHDK, CDR2 SYGVNS. Trimming stripped 8 bases from V and 1 base from J, with 8 bases between. This CDR3 is CASQGVNYGYTF. For the CDR3, the DNA is TGTGCCAGCCAGGGTGTTAACTATGGCTACACCTTC.

The chain uses TRBV6-5 and TRBJ2-1; TRBD2 agrees at 13 bases. After removal of 7 bases from V and 8 bases from J, the junction contained 8 bases not matched to a gene. CDR3 length: 15 amino acids. Germline V CDR1 and CDR2: MNHEY, SVGAGI. The CDR3 reads CASKILAGGPDEQFF. CDR3 bases: TGTGCCAGCAAAATACTAGCGGGGGGGCCGGATGAGCAGTTCTTC.

V gene TRBV10-3 combines with J gene TRBJ2-7, with 7 bases identical to TRBD2. Germline V gives CDR1 ENHRY, CDR2 SYGVKD. Unmatched junction bases numbered 10, after V lost 10 bases and J lost 7 bases. The CDR3 contains 12 residues. The DNA for the CDR3 is TGTGCCACCACACCCTGGGAGGGGGAGCAGTACTTC. Translating it yields CATTPWEGEQYF.

V gene TRBV5-1 combines with J gene TRBJ2-2; 8 bases are a match to TRBD2. J lost 4 bases, V lost 2 bases, and 7 bases had no gene match. Germline V gene lookup returns CDR1 SGHRS and CDR2 YFSETQ. The CDR3 is 16 amino acids. The CDR3 region has the DNA TGCGCCAGCAGCTTATCCGGGACTAGAGGCACCGGGGAGCTGTTTTTT. It specifies CASSLSGTRGTGELFF.

The table lists this clone with a count of one. V usage is TRBV24-1 and J usage is TRBJ1-1; 8 bases are a match to TRBD1. The CDR3 is 13 amino acids. Germline V gives CDR1 KGHDR, CDR2 SFDVKD. The ends lost 7 bases at V and 1 base at J; junction bases unmatched: 1. Written as DNA, the CDR3 is TGTGCCACCAGAGGACAGGGGAACACTGAAGCTTTCTTT. It specifies CATRGQGNTEAFF.

The V and J genes are TRBV11-1 and TRBJ2-1; D is undetermined. The CDR3 is 13 amino acids. Germline loops: CDR1 SGHAT, CDR2 FQDESV (reference sequence). The V gene lost 0 bases and the J gene lost 7 bases, with 7 bases spanning the gap. The CDR3 DNA follows: TGTGCCAGCAGCTTAGCGCTACCTAATGAGCAGTTCTTC. As protein: CASSLALPNEQFF.